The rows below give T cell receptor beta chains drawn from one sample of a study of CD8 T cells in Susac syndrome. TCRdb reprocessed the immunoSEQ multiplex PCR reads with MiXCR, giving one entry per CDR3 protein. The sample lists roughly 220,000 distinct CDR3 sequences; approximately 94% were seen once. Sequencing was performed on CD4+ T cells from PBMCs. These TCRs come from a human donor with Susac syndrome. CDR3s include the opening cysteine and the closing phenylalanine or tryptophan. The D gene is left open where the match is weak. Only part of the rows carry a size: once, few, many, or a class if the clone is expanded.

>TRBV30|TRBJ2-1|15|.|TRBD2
CAWTPLAGGRNEQFF
TGTGCCTGGACCCCACTAGCGGGGGGGCGTAATGAGCAGTTCTTC
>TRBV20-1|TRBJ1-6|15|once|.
CSARVAGFINSPLHF
TGCAGTGCTAGAGTTGCAGGGTTCATCAATTCACCCCTCCACTTT
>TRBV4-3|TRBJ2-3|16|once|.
CASSQARGGSTDTQYF
TGCGCCAGCAGCCAAGCTCGAGGTGGTAGCACAGATACGCAGTATTTT
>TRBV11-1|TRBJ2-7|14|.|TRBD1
CASRRRQGSNEQYF
TGTGCCAGCAGACGCCGACAGGGGTCTAACGAGCAGTACTTC
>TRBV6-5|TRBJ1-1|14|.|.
CASKVRGKRTEAFF
TGTGCCAGCAAAGTTAGGGGGAAGAGGACTGAAGCTTTCTTT
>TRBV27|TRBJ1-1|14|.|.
CASSLERRNTEAFF
TGTGCCAGCAGTTTGGAGCGCCGTAACACTGAAGCTTTCTTT
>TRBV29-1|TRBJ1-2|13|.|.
CSVLRGAQDGYTF
TGCAGCGTTCTTCGGGGGGCGCAGGATGGCTACACCTTC
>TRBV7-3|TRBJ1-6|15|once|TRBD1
CASSFTGTGDSPLHF
TGTGCCAGCAGCTTTACCGGGACAGGGGATTCACCCCTCCACTTT
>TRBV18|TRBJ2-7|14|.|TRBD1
CASSPIDRGAGQYF
TGTGCCAGCTCACCAATAGACAGGGGCGCGGGGCAGTACTTC
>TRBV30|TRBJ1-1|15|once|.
CAWYGERDSSTEAFF
TGTGCCTGGTATGGCGAAAGAGATAGTAGCACTGAAGCTTTCTTT
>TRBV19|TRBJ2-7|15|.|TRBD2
CASSPSGGREEEQYF
TGTGCCAGTAGCCCATCGGGGGGGCGCGAGGAGGAGCAGTACTTC
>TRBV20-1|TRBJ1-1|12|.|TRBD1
CSAPGGDTEAFF
TGCAGTGCTCCAGGGGGGGACACTGAAGCTTTCTTT
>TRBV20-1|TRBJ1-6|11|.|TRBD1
CSVQGGSPLHF
TGCAGTGTACAGGGGGGTTCGCCCCTCCACTTT